This is a list of T cell receptor beta chains from one sample in a study of T-cell memory formation after mild COVID-19. TCRdb itself ran the 5' RACE reads through MiXCR, one entry per CDR3 protein. In the table there are around 300,000 distinct CDR3 sequences, just under 20% of which are singletons. The sequencing input was PBMCs or a T cell subset sorted from them (not recorded which). The receptors originated from a man younger than 30 who had mild COVID-19 (a few samples of this study predate the infection). Cell type and time point are not known. Both conserved end residues are part of each CDR3. A D gene is named only where the DNA matches it firmly. Rows may omit the clone size; those that give it use once, few, many or a size class.

V gene: TRBV7-8
J gene: TRBJ2-1
D gene: .
clone size: .
CDR3 protein: CASSLGLGAYNEQFF
CDR3 DNA: TGTGCCAGCAGCTTAGGCCTAGGGGCCTACAATGAGCAGTTCTTC

V gene: TRBV4-1
J gene: TRBJ2-3
D gene: TRBD2
clone size: .
CDR3 protein: CASSQEPGGSTDTQYF
CDR3 DNA: TGCGCCAGCAGCCAAGAACCGGGGGGGAGCACAGATACGCAGTATTTT

V gene: TRBV7-9
J gene: TRBJ1-1
D gene: .
clone size: few
CDR3 protein: CASSLRAVGDTEAFF
CDR3 DNA: TGTGCCAGCAGCTTAAGGGCCGTGGGGGACACTGAAGCTTTCTTT

V gene: TRBV7-9
J gene: TRBJ2-3
D gene: .
clone size: .
CDR3 protein: CASSDPAGRSTDTQYF
CDR3 DNA: TGTGCCAGCAGCGACCCCGCAGGGCGGAGCACAGATACGCAGTATTTT

V gene: TRBV20-1
J gene: TRBJ2-3
D gene: .
clone size: .
CDR3 protein: CSATGAHSTDTQYF
CDR3 DNA: TGCAGTGCTACAGGGGCACATAGCACAGATACGCAGTATTTT

V gene: TRBV15
J gene: TRBJ2-7
D gene: TRBD1
clone size: many
CDR3 protein: CATAGQAPYEQYF
CDR3 DNA: TGTGCCACCGCGGGACAGGCCCCTTACGAGCAGTACTTC

V gene: TRBV2
J gene: TRBJ2-1
D gene: TRBD1
clone size: .
CDR3 protein: CASSLRTGLNEQFF
CDR3 DNA: TGTGCCAGCAGCCTCAGGACAGGGTTAAATGAGCAGTTCTTC

V gene: TRBV6-5
J gene: TRBJ1-2
D gene: .
clone size: few
CDR3 protein: CASKPPGHLRKGYTF
CDR3 DNA: TGTGCCAGCAAACCTCCGGGACACCTACGGAAGGGCTACACCTTC

V gene: TRBV5-1
J gene: TRBJ1-6
D gene: .
clone size: few
CDR3 protein: CASRYNNSPLHF
CDR3 DNA: TGCGCCAGCAGATACAATAATTCACCCCTCCACTTT

V gene: TRBV2
J gene: TRBJ2-7
D gene: .
clone size: many
CDR3 protein: CASSEWFSSYEQYF
CDR3 DNA: TGTGCCAGCAGTGAATGGTTTTCTTCCTACGAGCAGTACTTC

V gene: TRBV5-1
J gene: TRBJ1-1
D gene: .
clone size: .
CDR3 protein: CASSLGVFLNTEAFF
CDR3 DNA: TGCGCCAGCAGCTTGGGTGTCTTTCTGAACACTGAAGCTTTCTTT

V gene: TRBV29-1
J gene: TRBJ2-7
D gene: TRBD1
clone size: few
CDR3 protein: CSECFGDRSYEQYF
CDR3 DNA: TGCAGCGAATGTTTTGGGGACAGATCCTACGAGCAGTACTTC

V gene: TRBV28
J gene: TRBJ2-6
D gene: .
clone size: few
CDR3 protein: CASSQGIWSGANVLTF
CDR3 DNA: TGTGCCAGCAGTCAGGGGATTTGGTCTGGGGCCAACGTCCTGACTTTC

V gene: TRBV16
J gene: TRBJ2-5
D gene: .
clone size: few
CDR3 protein: CASSRGAYKETQYF
CDR3 DNA: TGTGCCAGCAGCCGAGGGGCATACAAAGAGACCCAGTACTTC

V gene: TRBV12-3/TRBV12-4
J gene: TRBJ2-5
D gene: .
clone size: .
CDR3 protein: CASRGDSSQETQYF
CDR3 DNA: TGTGCCAGCAGAGGCGACAGCTCTCAAGAGACCCAGTACTTC

V gene: TRBV29-1
J gene: TRBJ1-1
D gene: .
clone size: many
CDR3 protein: CSAAQGTNTEAFF
CDR3 DNA: TGCAGCGCTGCGCAGGGGACGAACACTGAAGCTTTCTTT

V gene: TRBV10-2
J gene: TRBJ2-3
D gene: .
clone size: .
CDR3 protein: CASSEGSRADTQYF
CDR3 DNA: TGCGCCAGCAGTGAGGGAAGTAGGGCAGATACGCAGTATTTT

V gene: TRBV2
J gene: TRBJ2-3
D gene: TRBD2
clone size: .
CDR3 protein: CASKRLAGNTDTQYF
CDR3 DNA: TGTGCCAGCAAACGACTAGCGGGGAACACAGATACGCAGTATTTT

V gene: TRBV5-1
J gene: TRBJ2-2
D gene: TRBD1
clone size: .
CDR3 protein: CASSEFHRGLDTGELFF
CDR3 DNA: TGCGCCAGCAGTGAGTTTCACAGGGGGCTCGACACCGGGGAGCTGTTTTTT

V gene: TRBV29-1
J gene: TRBJ2-1
D gene: TRBD1
clone size: few
CDR3 protein: CSVEDQVTGVIYEQFF
CDR3 DNA: TGCAGCGTTGAAGATCAAGTGACAGGGGTTATCTATGAGCAGTTCTTC

V gene: TRBV12-3/TRBV12-4
J gene: TRBJ1-2
D gene: .
clone size: few
CDR3 protein: CASRATGFYGYTF
CDR3 DNA: TGTGCCAGCAGGGCGACTGGTTTCTATGGCTACACCTTC

V gene: TRBV4-2
J gene: TRBJ2-3
D gene: .
clone size: .
CDR3 protein: CASSQDGRVVLSTDTQYF
CDR3 DNA: TGTGCCAGCAGCCAAGATGGTCGGGTAGTCCTTAGCACAGATACGCAGTATTTT